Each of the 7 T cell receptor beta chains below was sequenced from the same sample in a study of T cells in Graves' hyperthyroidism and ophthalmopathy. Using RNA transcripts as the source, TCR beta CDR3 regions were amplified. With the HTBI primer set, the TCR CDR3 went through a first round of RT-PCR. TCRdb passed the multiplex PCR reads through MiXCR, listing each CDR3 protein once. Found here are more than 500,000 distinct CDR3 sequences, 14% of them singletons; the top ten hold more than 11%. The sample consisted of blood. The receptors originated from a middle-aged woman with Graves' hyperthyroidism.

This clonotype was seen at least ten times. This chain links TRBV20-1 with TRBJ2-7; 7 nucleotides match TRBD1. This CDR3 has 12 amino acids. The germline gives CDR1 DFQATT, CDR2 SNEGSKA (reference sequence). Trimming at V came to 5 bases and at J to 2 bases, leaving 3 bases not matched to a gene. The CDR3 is CSAGDSPYEQYF. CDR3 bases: TGCAGTGCTGGGGACAGCCCCTACGAGCAGTACTTC.

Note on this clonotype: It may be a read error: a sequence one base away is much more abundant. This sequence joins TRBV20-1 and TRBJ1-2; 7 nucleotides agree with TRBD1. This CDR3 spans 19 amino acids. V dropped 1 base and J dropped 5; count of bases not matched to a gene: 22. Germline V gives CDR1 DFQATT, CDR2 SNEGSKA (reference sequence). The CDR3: CSARVRAGGQGRDRYGYTF. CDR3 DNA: TGCAGTGCTAGAGTGCGAGCAGGGGGGCAGGGTAGGGATAGGTATGGCTACACCTTC.

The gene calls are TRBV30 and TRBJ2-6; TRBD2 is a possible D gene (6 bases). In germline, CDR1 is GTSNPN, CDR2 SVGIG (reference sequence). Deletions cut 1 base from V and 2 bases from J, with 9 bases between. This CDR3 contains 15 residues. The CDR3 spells CAWSDPGAGANVLTF. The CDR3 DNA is TGTGCCTGGAGTGACCCGGGGGCTGGGGCCAACGTCCTGACTTTC. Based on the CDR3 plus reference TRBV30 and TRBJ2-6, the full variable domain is SQTIHQWPATLVQPVGSPLSLECTVEGTSNPNLYWYRQAAGRGLQLLFYSVGIGQISSEVPQNLSASRPQDRQFILSSKKLLLSDSGFYLCAWSDPGAGANVLTFGAGSRLTVL.

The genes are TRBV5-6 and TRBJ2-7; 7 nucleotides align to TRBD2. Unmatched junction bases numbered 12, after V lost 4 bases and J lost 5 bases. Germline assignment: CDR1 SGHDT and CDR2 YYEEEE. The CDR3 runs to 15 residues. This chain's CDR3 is CASSHYRTSKHEQYF. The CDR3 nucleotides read TGTGCCAGCAGCCATTATAGGACTAGTAAACACGAGCAGTACTTC.

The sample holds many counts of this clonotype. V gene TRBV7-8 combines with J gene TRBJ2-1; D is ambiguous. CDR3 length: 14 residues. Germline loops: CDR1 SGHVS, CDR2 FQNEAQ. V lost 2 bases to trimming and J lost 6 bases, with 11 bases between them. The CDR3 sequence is CASSLSFWGNEQFF. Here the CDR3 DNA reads TGTGCCAGCAGCTTAAGTTTCTGGGGCAATGAGCAGTTCTTC.

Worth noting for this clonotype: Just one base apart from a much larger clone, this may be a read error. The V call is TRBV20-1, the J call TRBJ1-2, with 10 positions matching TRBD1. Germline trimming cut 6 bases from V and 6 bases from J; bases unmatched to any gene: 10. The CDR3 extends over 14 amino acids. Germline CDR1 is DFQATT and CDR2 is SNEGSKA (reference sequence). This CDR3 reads CSANPGQGTNGYTF. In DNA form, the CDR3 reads TGCAGTGCAAATCCGGGACAGGGGACGAATGGCTACACCTTC.

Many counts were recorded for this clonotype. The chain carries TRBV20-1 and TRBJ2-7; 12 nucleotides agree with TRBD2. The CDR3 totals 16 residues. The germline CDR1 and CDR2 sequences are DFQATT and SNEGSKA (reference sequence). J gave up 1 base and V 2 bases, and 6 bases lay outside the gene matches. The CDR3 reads CSARRTSGAASYEQYF. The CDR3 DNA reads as TGCAGTGCTAGACGGACTAGCGGGGCCGCATCCTACGAGCAGTACTTC.